This T cell receptor (beta chain) emerged from a study of metastatic and nonmetastatic thyroid tumors. V lost 5 bases, J lost 2 bases, and 19 bases lay in between. From germline, CDR1 is MNHNS and CDR2 SASEGT. The CDR3 is 16 residues long. Thyroid surgery was preceded by no treatment in any patient. TCRdb re-called the PCR reads via MiXCR. This sample yields about 29,000 clones, of which around 17% are seen a single time; 4% to 5.5% belongs to the top ten. This clone is categorized as medium-sized. Material for sequencing was blood. The gene calls are TRBV6-1 and TRBJ2-7; the D call may be TRBD1 or TRBD2 (5 bases each). The TCR sequence derives from a female donor with papillary thyroid cancer or a benign thyroid nodule (not recorded which). Some clones in this sample may be carry-over from other donors' samples. Here the CDR3 DNA reads TGTGCCAGCAGTCTCAACCCGGGACCCTTTACCTACGAGCAGTACTTC. It translates to CASSLNPGPFTYEQYF.